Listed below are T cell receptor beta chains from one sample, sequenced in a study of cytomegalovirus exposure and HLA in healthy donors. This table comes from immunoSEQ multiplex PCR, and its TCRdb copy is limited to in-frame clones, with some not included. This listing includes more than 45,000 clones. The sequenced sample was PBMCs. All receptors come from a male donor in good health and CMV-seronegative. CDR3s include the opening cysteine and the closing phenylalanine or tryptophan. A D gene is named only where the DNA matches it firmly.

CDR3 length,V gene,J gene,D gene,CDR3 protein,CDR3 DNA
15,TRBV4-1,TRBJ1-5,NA,CASSHSRDINQPQHF,TGCGCCAGCAGCCATTCCCGGGACATAAATCAGCCCCAGCATTTT
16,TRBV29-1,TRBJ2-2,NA,CSVRGGGITNTGELFF,TGCAGCGTGCGGGGAGGGGGGATAACGAACACCGGGGAGCTGTTTTTT
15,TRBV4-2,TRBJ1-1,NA,CASSQEGAGTTEAFF,TGTGCCAGCAGCCAAGAGGGGGCAGGGACGACTGAAGCTTTCTTT
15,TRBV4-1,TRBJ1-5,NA,CASSQKSGGNQPQHF,TGCGCCAGCAGCCAGAAGTCGGGAGGCAATCAGCCCCAGCATTTT
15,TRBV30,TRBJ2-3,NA,CAGSKRSLNTDTQYF,TGTGCCGGGAGTAAGCGGAGTCTCAACACAGATACGCAGTATTTT
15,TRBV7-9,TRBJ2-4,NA,CASSPRDKGTVIQYF,TGTGCCAGCAGCCCAAGGGACAAAGGGACGGTCATTCAGTACTTC
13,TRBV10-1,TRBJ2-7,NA,CASSLGGSYEQYF,TGCGCCAGCAGCCTAGGGGGCTCCTACGAGCAGTACTTC
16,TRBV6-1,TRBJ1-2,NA,CASSEENRQYSYGYTF,TGTGCCAGCAGTGAAGAGAATAGACAATACTCCTATGGCTACACCTTC
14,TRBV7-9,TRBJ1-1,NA,CASSPGIGFTEAFF,TGTGCCAGCAGCCCCGGGATAGGGTTTACTGAAGCTTTCTTT
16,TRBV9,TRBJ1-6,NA,CASSDPTGSYNSPLHF,TGTGCCAGCAGCGACCCCACCGGGTCCTATAATTCACCCCTCCACTTT
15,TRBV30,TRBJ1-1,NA,CAWRPPDRGNTEAFF,TGTGCCTGGAGGCCCCCCGACAGAGGGAACACTGAAGCTTTCTTT
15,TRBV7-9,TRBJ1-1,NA,CASSSEHRVNTEAFF,TGTGCCAGCAGCTCGGAACACAGGGTGAACACTGAAGCTTTCTTT
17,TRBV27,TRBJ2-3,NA,CASTLIGGNGLRDTQYF,TGTGCCAGCACCTTAATCGGAGGGAATGGTCTAAGGGATACGCAGTATTTT
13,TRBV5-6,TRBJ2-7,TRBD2,CASSLRGGYEQYF,TGTGCCAGCAGCTTGCGGGGGGGCTACGAGCAGTACTTC
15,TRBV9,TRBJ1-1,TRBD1,CASSAPGQGKPEAFF,TGTGCCAGCAGCGCGCCGGGACAGGGTAAACCTGAAGCTTTCTTT
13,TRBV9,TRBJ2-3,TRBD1,CASGRGTADTQYF,TGTGCCAGCGGTAGGGGGACAGCGGATACGCAGTATTTT
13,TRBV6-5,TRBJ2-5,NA,CASSTRGKETQYF,TGTGCCAGCAGCACCCGGGGTAAAGAGACCCAGTACTTC
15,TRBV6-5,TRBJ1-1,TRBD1,CASRGVGTVNTEAFF,TGTGCCAGCAGGGGCGTGGGGACAGTTAACACTGAAGCTTTCTTT
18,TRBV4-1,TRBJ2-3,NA,CASSQDIVRGLGTDTQYF,TGCGCCAGCAGCCAAGATATCGTGCGGGGCCTGGGCACAGATACGCAGTATTTT
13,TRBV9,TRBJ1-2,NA,CASSDGAYYGYTF,TGTGCCAGCAGCGACGGAGCCTACTATGGCTACACCTTC
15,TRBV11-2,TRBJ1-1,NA,CASSPEGDSGTEAFF,TGTGCCAGCAGCCCCGAAGGGGATAGTGGCACTGAAGCTTTCTTT
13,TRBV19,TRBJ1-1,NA,CASSVTQNTEAFF,TGTGCCAGTAGTGTGACACAGAACACTGAAGCTTTCTTT
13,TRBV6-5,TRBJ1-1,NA,CASRQQVNTEAFF,TGTGCCAGCAGGCAACAGGTGAACACTGAAGCTTTCTTT
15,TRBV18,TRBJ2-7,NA,CASSPGGGPTYEQYF,TGTGCCAGCTCACCAGGGGGCGGCCCAACCTACGAGCAGTACTTC
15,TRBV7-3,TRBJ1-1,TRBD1,CASRPVDRAGAEAFF,TGTGCCAGCAGACCCGTAGACAGGGCTGGGGCTGAAGCTTTCTTT